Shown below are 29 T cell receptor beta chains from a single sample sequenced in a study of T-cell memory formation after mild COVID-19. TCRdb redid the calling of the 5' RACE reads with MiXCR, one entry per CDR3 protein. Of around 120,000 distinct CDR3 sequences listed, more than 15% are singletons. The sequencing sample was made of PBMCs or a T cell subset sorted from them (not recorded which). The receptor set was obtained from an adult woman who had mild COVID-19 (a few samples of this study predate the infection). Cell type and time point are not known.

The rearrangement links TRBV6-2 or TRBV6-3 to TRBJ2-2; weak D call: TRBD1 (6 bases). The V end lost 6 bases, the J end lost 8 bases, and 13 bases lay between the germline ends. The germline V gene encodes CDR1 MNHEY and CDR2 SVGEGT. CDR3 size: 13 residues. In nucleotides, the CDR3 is TGTGCCAGCAGCCGCCTCAGGGGTGGGGAGCTGTTTTTT. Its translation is CASSRLRGGELFF.

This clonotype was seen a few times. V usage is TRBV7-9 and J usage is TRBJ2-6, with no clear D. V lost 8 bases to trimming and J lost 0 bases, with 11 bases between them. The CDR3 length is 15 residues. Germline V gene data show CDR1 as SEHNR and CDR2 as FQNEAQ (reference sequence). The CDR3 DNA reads TGTGCCAGCGGGGTTTTTCGCTCTGGGGCCAACGTCCTGACTTTC. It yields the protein CASGVFRSGANVLTF.

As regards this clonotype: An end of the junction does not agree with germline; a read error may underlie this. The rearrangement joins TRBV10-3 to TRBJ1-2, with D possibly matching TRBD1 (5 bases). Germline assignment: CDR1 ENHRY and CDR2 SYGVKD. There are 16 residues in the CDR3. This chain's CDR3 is CAISETPFGTNYGYTF. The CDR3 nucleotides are TGTGCCATCAGTGAGACTCCCTTCGGGACTAATTATGGCTACACCTTC.

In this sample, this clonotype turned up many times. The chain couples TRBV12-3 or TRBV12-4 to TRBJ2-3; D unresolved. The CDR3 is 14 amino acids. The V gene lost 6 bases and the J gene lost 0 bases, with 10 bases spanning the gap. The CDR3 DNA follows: TGTGCCAGCAGCTACCTACACAGCACAGATACGCAGTATTTT. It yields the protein CASSYLHSTDTQYF.

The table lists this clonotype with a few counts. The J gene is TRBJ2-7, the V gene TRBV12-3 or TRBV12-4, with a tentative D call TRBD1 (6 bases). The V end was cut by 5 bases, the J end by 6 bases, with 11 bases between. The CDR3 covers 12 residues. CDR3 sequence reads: CASSATGVEQYF. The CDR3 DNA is TGTGCCAGCAGTGCGACAGGAGTCGAGCAGTACTTC.

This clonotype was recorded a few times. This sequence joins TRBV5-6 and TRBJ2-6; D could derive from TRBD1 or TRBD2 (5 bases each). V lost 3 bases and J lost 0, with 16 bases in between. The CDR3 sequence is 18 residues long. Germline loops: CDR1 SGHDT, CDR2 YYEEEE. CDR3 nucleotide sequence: TGTGCCAGCAGCTCCGGGACGCCCTTTTTCTCTGGGGCCAACGTCCTGACTTTC. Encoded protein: CASSSGTPFFSGANVLTF.

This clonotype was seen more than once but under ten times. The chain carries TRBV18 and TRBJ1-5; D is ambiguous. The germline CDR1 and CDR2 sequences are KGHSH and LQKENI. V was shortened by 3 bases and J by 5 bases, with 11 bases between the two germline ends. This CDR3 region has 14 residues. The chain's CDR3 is CASSPAPMDQPQHF. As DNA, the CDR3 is TGTGCCAGCTCACCCGCGCCGATGGATCAGCCCCAGCATTTT.

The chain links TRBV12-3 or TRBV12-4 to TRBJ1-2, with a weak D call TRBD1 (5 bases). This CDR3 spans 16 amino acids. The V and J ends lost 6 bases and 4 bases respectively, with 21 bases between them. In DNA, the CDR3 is TGTGCCAGCAGCTCGGGGCTAGGGAGCGTCTTCTATGGCTACACCTTC. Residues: CASSSGLGSVFYGYTF.

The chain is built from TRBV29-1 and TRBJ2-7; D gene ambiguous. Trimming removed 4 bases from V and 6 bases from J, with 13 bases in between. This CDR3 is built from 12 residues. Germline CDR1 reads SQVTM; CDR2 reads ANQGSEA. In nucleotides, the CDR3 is TGCAGCGTTGGGTTCCAAGCGAGCGAGCAGTACTTC. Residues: CSVGFQASEQYF.

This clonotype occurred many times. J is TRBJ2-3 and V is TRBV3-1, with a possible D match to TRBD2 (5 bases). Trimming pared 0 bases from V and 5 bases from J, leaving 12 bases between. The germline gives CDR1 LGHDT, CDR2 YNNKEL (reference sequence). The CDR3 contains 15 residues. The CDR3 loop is CASSQDFGLQDTQYF. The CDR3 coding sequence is TGTGCCAGCAGCCAAGATTTTGGACTTCAAGATACGCAGTATTTT.

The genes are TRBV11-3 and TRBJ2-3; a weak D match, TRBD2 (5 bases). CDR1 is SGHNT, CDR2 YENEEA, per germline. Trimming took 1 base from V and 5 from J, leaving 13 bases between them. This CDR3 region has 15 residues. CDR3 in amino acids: CASSLVSGGGDTQYF. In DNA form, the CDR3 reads TGTGCCAGCAGCTTAGTGAGCGGAGGCGGAGATACGCAGTATTTT.

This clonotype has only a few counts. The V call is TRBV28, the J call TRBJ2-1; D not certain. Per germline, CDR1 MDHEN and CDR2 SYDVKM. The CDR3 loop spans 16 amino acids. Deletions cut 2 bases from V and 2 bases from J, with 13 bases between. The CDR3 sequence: CASSLVSYLTYNEQFF. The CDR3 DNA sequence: TGTGCCAGCAGTTTAGTTTCCTACCTGACCTACAATGAGCAGTTCTTC.

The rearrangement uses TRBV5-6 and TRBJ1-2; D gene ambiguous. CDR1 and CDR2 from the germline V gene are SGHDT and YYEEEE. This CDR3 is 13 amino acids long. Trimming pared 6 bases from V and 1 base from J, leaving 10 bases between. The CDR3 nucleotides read TGTGCCAGCACCCCGCCCGGTAACTATGGCTACACCTTC. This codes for CASTPPGNYGYTF. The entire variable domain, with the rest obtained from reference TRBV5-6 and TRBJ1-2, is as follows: DAGVTQSPTHLIKTRGQQVTLRCSPKSGHDTVSWYQQALGQGPQFIFQYYEEEERQRGNFPDRFSGHQFPNYSSELNVNALLLGDSALYLCASTPPGNYGYTFGSGTRLTVV.

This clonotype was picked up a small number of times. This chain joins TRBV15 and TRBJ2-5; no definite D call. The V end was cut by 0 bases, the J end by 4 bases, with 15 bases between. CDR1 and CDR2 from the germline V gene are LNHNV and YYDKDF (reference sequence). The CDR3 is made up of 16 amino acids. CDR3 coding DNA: TGTGCCACCAGCAGAGATTACGGGTTCGACATAGAGACCCAGTACTTC. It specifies CATSRDYGFDIETQYF. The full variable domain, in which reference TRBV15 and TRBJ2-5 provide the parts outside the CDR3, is DAMVIQNPRYQVTQFGKPVTLSCSQTLNHNVMYWYQQKSSQAPKLLFHYYDKDFNNEADTPDNFQSRRPNTSFCFLDIRSPGLGDTAMYLCATSRDYGFDIETQYFGPGTRLLVL.

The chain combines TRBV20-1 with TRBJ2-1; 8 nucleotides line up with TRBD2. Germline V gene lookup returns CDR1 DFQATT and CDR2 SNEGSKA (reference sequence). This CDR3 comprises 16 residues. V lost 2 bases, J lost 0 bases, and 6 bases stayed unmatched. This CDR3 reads CSARQLAASSYNEQFF. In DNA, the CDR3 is TGCAGTGCTAGACAACTAGCGGCAAGCTCCTACAATGAGCAGTTCTTC.

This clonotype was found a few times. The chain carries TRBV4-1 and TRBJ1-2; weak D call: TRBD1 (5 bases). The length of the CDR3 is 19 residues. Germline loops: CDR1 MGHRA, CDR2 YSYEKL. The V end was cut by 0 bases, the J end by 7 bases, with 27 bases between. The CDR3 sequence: CASSQEDTTTPGSRGGYTF. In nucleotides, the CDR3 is TGCGCCAGCAGCCAAGAGGACACCACTACGCCAGGCTCGAGGGGTGGCTACACCTTC.

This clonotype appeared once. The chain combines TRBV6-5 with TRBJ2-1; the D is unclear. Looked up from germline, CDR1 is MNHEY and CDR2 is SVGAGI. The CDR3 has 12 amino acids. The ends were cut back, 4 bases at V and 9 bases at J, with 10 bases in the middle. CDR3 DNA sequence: TGTGCCAGCAGTTCGAATTACGCTGAGCAGTTCTTC. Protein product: CASSSNYAEQFF.

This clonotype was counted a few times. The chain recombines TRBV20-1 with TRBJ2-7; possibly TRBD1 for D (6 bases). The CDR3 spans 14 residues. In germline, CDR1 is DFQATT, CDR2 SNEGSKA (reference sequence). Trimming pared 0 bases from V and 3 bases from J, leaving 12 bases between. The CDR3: CSARDGLGGYEQYF. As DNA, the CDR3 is TGCAGTGCTAGAGATGGCCTAGGGGGCTACGAGCAGTACTTC.

The CDR3: CSAGAGRSAYNEQFF. For the CDR3, the DNA is TGCAGTGCTGGAGCGGGAAGGTCAGCCTACAATGAGCAGTTCTTC. This chain connects TRBV20-1 to TRBJ2-1, with 7 positions matching TRBD2. With V trimmed by 5 bases and J by 2 bases, 9 bases remained unmatched. CDR1 DFQATT and CDR2 SNEGSKA come from the germline V gene (reference sequence). The CDR3 is made up of 15 amino acids.

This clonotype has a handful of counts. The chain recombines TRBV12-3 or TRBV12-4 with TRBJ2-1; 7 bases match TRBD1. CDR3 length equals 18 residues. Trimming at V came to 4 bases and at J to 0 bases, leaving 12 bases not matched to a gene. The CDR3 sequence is CASSSLRQGVSSYNEQFF. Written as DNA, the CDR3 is TGTGCCAGCAGTTCCCTGCGCCAGGGGGTGAGCTCCTACAATGAGCAGTTCTTC.

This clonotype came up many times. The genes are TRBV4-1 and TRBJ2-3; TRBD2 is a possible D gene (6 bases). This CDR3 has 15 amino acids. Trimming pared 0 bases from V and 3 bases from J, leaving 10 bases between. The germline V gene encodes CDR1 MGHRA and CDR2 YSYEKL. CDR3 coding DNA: TGCGCCAGCAGCCAAGAGGTGGGGAGGACAGATACGCAGTATTTT. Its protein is CASSQEVGRTDTQYF.

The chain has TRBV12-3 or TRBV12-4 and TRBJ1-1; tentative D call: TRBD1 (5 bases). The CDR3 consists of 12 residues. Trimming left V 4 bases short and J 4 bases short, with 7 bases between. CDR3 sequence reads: CASSWGLTEAFF. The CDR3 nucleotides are TGTGCCAGCAGTTGGGGCCTCACTGAAGCTTTCTTT.

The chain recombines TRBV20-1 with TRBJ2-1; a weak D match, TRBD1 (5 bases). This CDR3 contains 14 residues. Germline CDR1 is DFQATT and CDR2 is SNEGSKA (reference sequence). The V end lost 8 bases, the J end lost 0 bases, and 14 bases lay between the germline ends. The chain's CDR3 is CSNRGWGSYNEQFF. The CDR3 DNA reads TGCAGTAATAGGGGCTGGGGCTCCTACAATGAGCAGTTCTTC.

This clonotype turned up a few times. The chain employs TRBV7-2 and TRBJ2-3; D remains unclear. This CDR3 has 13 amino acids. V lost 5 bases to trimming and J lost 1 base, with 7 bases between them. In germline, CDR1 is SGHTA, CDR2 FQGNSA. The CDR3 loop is CASSLIRTDTQYF. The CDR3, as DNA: TGTGCCAGCAGCCTAATACGCACAGATACGCAGTATTTT. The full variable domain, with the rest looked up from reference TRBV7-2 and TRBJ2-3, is GAGVSQSPSNKVTEKGKDVELRCDPISGHTALYWYRQSLGQGLEFLIYFQGNSAPDKSGLPSDRFSAERTGGSVSTLTIQRTQQEDSAVYLCASSLIRTDTQYFGPGTRLTVL.

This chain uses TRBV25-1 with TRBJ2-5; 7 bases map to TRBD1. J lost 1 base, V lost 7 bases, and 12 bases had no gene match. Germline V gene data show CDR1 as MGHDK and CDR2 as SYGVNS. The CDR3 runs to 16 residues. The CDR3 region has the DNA TGTGCCAGCATGGATCGGGGACAGACCTTCCAAGAGACCCAGTACTTC. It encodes CASMDRGQTFQETQYF.

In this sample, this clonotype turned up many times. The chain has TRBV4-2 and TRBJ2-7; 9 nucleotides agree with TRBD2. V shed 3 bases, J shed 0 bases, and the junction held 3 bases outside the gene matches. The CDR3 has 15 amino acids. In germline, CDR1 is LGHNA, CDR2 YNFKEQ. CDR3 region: CASSQLAGSSYEQYF. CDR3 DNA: TGTGCCAGCAGCCAGCTAGCGGGGAGCTCCTACGAGCAGTACTTC.

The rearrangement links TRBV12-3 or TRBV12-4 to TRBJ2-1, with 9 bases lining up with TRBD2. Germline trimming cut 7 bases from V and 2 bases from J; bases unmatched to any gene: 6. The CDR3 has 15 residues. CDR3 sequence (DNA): TGTGCCAGCACTAAGCGGGGGGCCACCTACAATGAGCAGTTCTTC. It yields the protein CASTKRGATYNEQFF.

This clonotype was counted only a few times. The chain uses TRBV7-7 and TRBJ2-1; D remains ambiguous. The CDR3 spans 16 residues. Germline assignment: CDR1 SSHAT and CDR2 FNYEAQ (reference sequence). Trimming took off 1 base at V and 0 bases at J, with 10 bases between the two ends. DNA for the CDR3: TGTGCCAGCAGCTTAGTTGGGGTTAGCTCCTACAATGAGCAGTTCTTC. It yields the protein CASSLVGVSSYNEQFF.

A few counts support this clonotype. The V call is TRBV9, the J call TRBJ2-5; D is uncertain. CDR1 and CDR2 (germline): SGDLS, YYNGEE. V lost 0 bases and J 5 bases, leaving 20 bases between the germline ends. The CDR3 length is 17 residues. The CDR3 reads CASSVVDSPISQETQYF. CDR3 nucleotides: TGTGCCAGCAGCGTAGTGGATAGCCCCATCAGCCAGGAGACCCAGTACTTC.